This is a list of T cell receptor beta chains from one sample in a study of blood T cells in healthy people across ages. MiXCR, run by TCRdb on the 5' RACE reads, gives a single entry per CDR3 protein. The sample carries about 800,000 distinct CDR3 sequences, around 25% recorded once. The sample was also reused in another study, on T cells of mothers and their children.

Material for sequencing was blood. The receptors here all came from a boy between 10 and 17 years old in good health. The conserved cysteine and the conserved F or W are not part of the CDR3 here. Fields, in order: V gene, D gene, CDR3 protein. A D gene is named only where the DNA matches it firmly.

TRBV2 | TRBD1 | AADVWGQINEKLF
TRBV9 | - | ASSVATGISYEQY
TRBV29-1 | - | SVRGTDTQY
TRBV10-3 | - | AISEQEGALGDTQY
TRBV4-3 | TRBD1 | ASSQDRTGENTEAF
TRBV11-2 | TRBD2 | ASSSRLAGVNEQY
TRBV4-2 | TRBD2 | ASSQKPSASGGFENEQF
TRBV24-1 | TRBD2 | ATSGPAGPAGGPHTGELF
TRBV7-3 | TRBD1 | ASSLTRGQGTGELF
TRBV12-3/TRBV12-4 | - | ASSAAAFQETQY
TRBV7-2 | - | ALSTGTDYEQY
TRBV12-3/TRBV12-4 | - | ASTINSGNTIY
TRBV29-1 | - | SVELAHNEQF
TRBV20-1 | TRBD2 | SARDSGLAGYSYEQY
TRBV15 | - | ATSRGTSYNEQF
TRBV5-6 | - | ASRPHGAPTDEQY
TRBV20-1 | TRBD2 | SARTTSEGLWETQY
TRBV5-1 | TRBD2 | ASSLYRGGLDNEQF
TRBV28 | - | ASSFRGKTGDTQY
TRBV29-1 | - | SVEVWARFTSPPRKTQY
TRBV14 | - | ASSRDGLYGYT
TRBV4-3 | - | ASSLGMAGATDTQY
TRBV12-3/TRBV12-4 | TRBD1 | ASSPRTGVAYEQY
TRBV20-1 | - | SARDLEGFSYEQY
TRBV2 | - | AGAASTDTQY
TRBV28 | - | ASSFVDGNTDTQY
TRBV9 | TRBD2 | ASSPRPGTRAIDEQF
TRBV5-1 | - | ASSFTGNTGELF
TRBV5-5 | TRBD1 | ASRPPGTGGGQY
TRBV6-6 | - | ASTSRYQKAF
TRBV7-6 | TRBD1 | ASRGPGQGIYEQY
TRBV11-2 | TRBD1 | ASSPHSTGDEQF
TRBV4-3 | TRBD1 | ASSQEVRDRFLNTEAS
TRBV21-1 | - | ASSKGWGLTSSYEQY
TRBV6-4 | - | ASSDDGSGANVLT
TRBV27 | TRBD1 | ASSRTGGEQY
TRBV18 | - | ASSPRVEGDYGYT
TRBV19 | - | ASTKTIANYGYT
TRBV12-3/TRBV12-4 | - | ASSLSPPEVGETQY
TRBV7-9 | - | ASSSDPHDEQY
TRBV7-7 | TRBD2 | ASSLEAAGGNTGELF
TRBV13 | - | ASSAAGPYEQY
TRBV2 | - | ASSARLPEKLF
TRBV25-1 | TRBD1 | ASSEPGTGDGYT
TRBV5-1 | - | ASSLRTSGTNEKLF
TRBV24-1 | - | ATSDLGLNEQF
TRBV7-2 | TRBD1 | ASSPSGTGIRETQY
TRBV7-8 | - | ASSILDEQY
TRBV20-1 | - | SATGGWWNTEAF
TRBV4-1 | - | ASSQVDRDYEQY
TRBV5-1 | - | ASSYNRQNTEAF
TRBV5-1 | - | ASSTKWGGAGEQY